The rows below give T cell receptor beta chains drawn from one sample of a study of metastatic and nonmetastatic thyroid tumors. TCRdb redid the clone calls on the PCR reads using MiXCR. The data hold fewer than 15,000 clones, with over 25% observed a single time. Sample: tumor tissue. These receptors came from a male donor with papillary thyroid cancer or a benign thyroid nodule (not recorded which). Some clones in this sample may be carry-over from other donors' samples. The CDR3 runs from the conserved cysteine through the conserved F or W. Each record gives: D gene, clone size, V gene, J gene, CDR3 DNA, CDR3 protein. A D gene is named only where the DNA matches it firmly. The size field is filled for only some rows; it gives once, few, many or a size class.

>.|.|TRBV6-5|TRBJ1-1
TGTGCCAGCAGAAAAACGACAGGACGGGCTGAGAACACTGAAGCTTTCTTT
CASRKTTGRAENTEAFF
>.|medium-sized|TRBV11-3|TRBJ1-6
TGTGCCAGCAGCTTAGTACGGGCCCTTTCGCCAAATAATTCACCCCTCCACTTT
CASSLVRALSPNNSPLHF
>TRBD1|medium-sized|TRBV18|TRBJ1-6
TGTGCCAGCTCACTGGGACAGTATAATTCACCCCTCCACTTT
CASSLGQYNSPLHF
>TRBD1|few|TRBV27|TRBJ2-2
TGTGCCAGCAGTTTATCGTTCGGAGGACAGGGGACCGGGGAGCTGTTTTTT
CASSLSFGGQGTGELFF
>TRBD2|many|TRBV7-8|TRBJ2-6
TGTGCCAGCAGCCGGACTAGCGGGAGTTCTGGGGCCAACGTCCTGACTTTC
CASSRTSGSSGANVLTF
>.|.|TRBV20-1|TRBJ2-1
TGCAGTGCTGAAGACTCTTACAATGAGCAGTTCTTC
CSAEDSYNEQFF
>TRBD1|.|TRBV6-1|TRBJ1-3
TGTGCCAGCAGTGGGGTCGGGACAGGGGGAAACACCATATATTTT
CASSGVGTGGNTIYF
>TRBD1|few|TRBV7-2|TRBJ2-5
TGTGCCAGCAGCCGTTACTGGGACAGGGGTAGGGAGACCCAGTACTTC
CASSRYWDRGRETQYF
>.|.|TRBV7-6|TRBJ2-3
TGTGCCAGCAGCTTAGAGGGCGGAGGTAGAACAGATCCGCAGTATTTT
CASSLEGGGRTDPQYF
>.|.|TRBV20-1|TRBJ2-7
TGCAGTGCTAGAGATAGTCCCCGCTCCTACTTC
CSARDSPRSYF
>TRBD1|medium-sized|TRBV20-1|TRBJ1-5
TGCAGTGCGGGTAAGATCGACAGGGTGACCAATCAGCCCCAGCATTTT
CSAGKIDRVTNQPQHF
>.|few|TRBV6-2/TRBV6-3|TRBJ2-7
TGTGCCAGCAACCAGGGGGGAGACGAGCAGTACTTC
CASNQGGDEQYF
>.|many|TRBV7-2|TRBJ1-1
TGTGCCAGCAGCCCACAGGAGGTGGCTTTCTTT
CASSPQEVAFF
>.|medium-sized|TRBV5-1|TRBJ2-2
TGCGCCAGCAGCTTGGTGGTAGCGAACACCGGGGAGCTGTTTTTT
CASSLVVANTGELFF
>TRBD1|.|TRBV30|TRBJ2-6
TGTGCCTGGAGTCCTACTTTCGACAGGGGGTCCGGGGCCAACGTCCTGACTTTC
CAWSPTFDRGSGANVLTF
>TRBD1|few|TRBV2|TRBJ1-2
TGTGCCAGCAGCGAGGGGGCTGCTAACTATGGCTACACCTTC
CASSEGAANYGYTF
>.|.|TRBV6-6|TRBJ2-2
TGTGCCAGCAGTTACAACAGGGCGGGCGGGGAGCTGTTTTTT
CASSYNRAGGELFF
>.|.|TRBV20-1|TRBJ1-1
TGCAGTGCTAGAGTACCGGGAACGGGAACTGAAGCTTTCTTT
CSARVPGTGTEAFF
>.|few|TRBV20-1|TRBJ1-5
TGCAGTGCTAGAGGTGGATTAGGCAATCAGCCCCAGCATTTT
CSARGGLGNQPQHF
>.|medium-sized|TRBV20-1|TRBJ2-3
TGCAGTGCGGAGACAGATGCTAGCACAGATACGCAGTATTTT
CSAETDASTDTQYF
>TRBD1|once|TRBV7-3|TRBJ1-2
TGTGCCAGCAGCCCGGGACAGGGGCCTTATGGCTACACCTTC
CASSPGQGPYGYTF
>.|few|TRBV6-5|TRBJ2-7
TGTGCCAGCAGTTACTCGCAGGGTTTTAGTGAGCAGTACTTC
CASSYSQGFSEQYF
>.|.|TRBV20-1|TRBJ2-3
TGCAGTGCTAGAGATCCTCAACGCACAGATACGCAGTATTTT
CSARDPQRTDTQYF
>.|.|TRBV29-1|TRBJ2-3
TGCAGCGTTGCACCACGAAGTAGCACAGATACGCAGTATTTT
CSVAPRSSTDTQYF
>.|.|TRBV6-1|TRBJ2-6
TGTGCCAGCAGTGACGCACCCGGGGCCTCTGGGGCCAACGTCCTGACTTTC
CASSDAPGASGANVLTF